These 2 T cell receptor beta chains share one sample of origin, sequenced in a study of T cell responses to AZD1222 COVID-19 vaccine. Measured with immunoSEQ multiplex PCR; TCRdb has only the in-frame clones, and not every one. The sample includes 160,000 or so clones, almost 90% of them seen just once. This specimen consisted of peripheral blood, obtained on day 0 of AZD1222 vaccination. These receptors were collected from an adult in good health.

The chain is built from TRBV18 and TRBJ2-3; possibly TRBD1 for D (6 bases). V was cut by 6 bases and J by 0 bases, with 13 bases left in between. The CDR3 runs 15 residues. Germline V gives CDR1 KGHSH, CDR2 LQKENI. The CDR3 DNA is TGTGCCAGCTCCCGGGACACAACTAGCACAGATACGCAGTATTTT. It encodes CASSRDTTSTDTQYF.

The chain couples TRBV9 to TRBJ2-1; D perhaps matches TRBD1 (6 bases). The CDR3 runs to 14 residues. Trimming removed 1 base from V and 9 bases from J, with 14 bases in between. CDR1 and CDR2 from the germline V gene are SGDLS and YYNGEE. CDR3 coding DNA: TGTGCCAGCAGCGTAACAGGGTACGAGGGTGAGCAGTTCTTC. Its translation: CASSVTGYEGEQFF. Full variable domain (outside the CDR3, taken from reference TRBV9 and TRBJ2-1): DSGVTQTPKHLITATGQRVTLRCSPRSGDLSVYWYQQSLDQGLQFLIQYYNGEERAKGNILERFSAQQFPDLHSELNLSSLELGDSALYFCASSVTGYEGEQFFGPGTRLTVL.